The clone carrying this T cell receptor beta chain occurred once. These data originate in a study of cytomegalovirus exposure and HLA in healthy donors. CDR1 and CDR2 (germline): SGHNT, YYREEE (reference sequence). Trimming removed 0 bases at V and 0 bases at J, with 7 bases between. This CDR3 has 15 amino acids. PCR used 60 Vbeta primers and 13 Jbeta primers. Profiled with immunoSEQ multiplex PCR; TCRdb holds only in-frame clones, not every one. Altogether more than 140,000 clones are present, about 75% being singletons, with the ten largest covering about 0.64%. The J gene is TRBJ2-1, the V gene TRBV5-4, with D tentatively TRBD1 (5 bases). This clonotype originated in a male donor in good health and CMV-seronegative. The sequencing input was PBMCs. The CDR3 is CASSLGGPSYNEQFF. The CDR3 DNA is TGTGCCAGCAGCTTGGGGGGCCCCTCCTACAATGAGCAGTTCTTC.